These T cell receptor beta chains were read from a single sample in a study of response to subunit inactivated influenza vaccine. TCRdb used MiXCR to reprocess the RT-PCR reads, holding one entry per CDR3 protein. The sample comprises roughly 650,000 distinct CDR3 sequences, approximately 14% of which are singletons, and about 7.6% rests with the top ten. The material was PBMCs from blood, obtained less than 15 days before vaccination. The receptors originated from a man in his forties or fifties who received an inactivated influenza vaccine. The CDR3 runs from the conserved cysteine through the conserved F or W. A D gene is named only where the DNA matches it firmly. Rows give clone size only sometimes, using once, few, many, or a class for an expanded clone.

J | V | D | size | CDR3 | DNA
TRBJ2-7 | TRBV3-1 | NA | NA | CASSHTNSYEQYF | TGTGCCAGCAGCCACACTAACTCCTACGAGCAGTACTTC
TRBJ2-3 | TRBV14 | NA | few | CASSQDLGESTDTQYF | TGTGCCAGCAGCCAAGACCTGGGGGAAAGCACAGATACGCAGTATTTT
TRBJ1-2 | TRBV5-1 | NA | few | CASSLGRGSDGYTF | TGCGCCAGCAGCTTGGGTCGAGGCTCGGATGGCTACACCTTC
TRBJ2-3 | TRBV29-1 | NA | few | CSPRLWGAADTQYF | TGCAGCCCCCGGTTGTGGGGGGCTGCAGATACGCAGTATTTT
TRBJ2-3 | TRBV3-1 | TRBD2 | NA | CASSQEASGTGDTQYF | TGTGCCAGCAGCCAAGAAGCTAGCGGAACCGGAGATACGCAGTATTTT
TRBJ2-1 | TRBV3-1 | NA | few | CASTRGGRANEQFF | TGTGCCAGCACCCGAGGCGGCCGGGCTAATGAGCAGTTCTTC
TRBJ2-7 | TRBV5-1 | NA | many | CASSLDTSYEQYF | TGCGCCAGCAGCTTGGACACCTCCTACGAGCAGTACTTC
TRBJ2-3 | TRBV5-1 | TRBD2 | NA | CASSSTSDSTDTQYF | TGCGCCAGCAGCTCGACTAGCGATTCTACAGATACGCAGTATTTT
TRBJ2-3 | TRBV6-1 | TRBD1 | few | CASSEDRVRTDTQYF | TGTGCCAGCAGTGAGGACAGGGTGAGAACAGATACGCAGTATTTT
TRBJ2-5 | TRBV7-9 | NA | NA | CASSTRESRETQYF | TGTGCCAGCAGCACTAGAGAGAGCAGGGAGACCCAGTACTTC
TRBJ2-2 | TRBV6-1 | TRBD2 | NA | CASSRGLAVNTGELLF | TGTGCCAGCAGCCGAGGACTAGCGGTTAACACCGGGGAGCTGCTTTTT
TRBJ2-7 | TRBV20-1 | NA | many | CSAREGRRIYEQYF | TGCAGTGCTAGAGAGGGCCGCCGGATTTACGAGCAGTACTTC
TRBJ1-5 | TRBV28 | TRBD1 | few | CASSGTGLYQPQHF | TGTGCCAGCAGTGGGACAGGGCTGTATCAGCCCCAGCATTTT
TRBJ1-4 | TRBV20-1 | TRBD1 | NA | CSASGTGGTNEKLFF | TGCAGTGCTAGTGGGACAGGGGGTACTAATGAAAAACTGTTTTTT
TRBJ2-1 | TRBV2 | NA | few | CASVRDLTFF | TGTGCCAGCGTCCGGGACTTGACGTTCTTC
TRBJ2-1 | TRBV2 | NA | NA | CASRSRLNEQFF | TGTGCCAGCAGGAGCAGGCTCAATGAGCAGTTCTTC
TRBJ2-3 | TRBV28 | NA | NA | CASTVMRDADTQYF | TGTGCCAGCACCGTTATGCGGGACGCAGATACGCAGTATTTT
TRBJ2-1 | TRBV11-1 | NA | few | CASSPGGSLVYNEQFF | TGTGCCAGCAGCCCCGGGGGTTCTCTAGTTTACAATGAGCAGTTCTTC
TRBJ2-3 | TRBV20-1 | TRBD2 | NA | CSASSLAGRVTDTQYF | TGCAGTGCTAGTAGCCTAGCGGGGAGGGTAACAGATACGCAGTATTTT
TRBJ2-2 | TRBV15 | NA | few | CATSRDRLNTGELFF | TGTGCCACCAGCAGAGACAGGCTGAACACCGGGGAGCTGTTTTTT
TRBJ2-3 | TRBV28 | NA | few | CASSLSGTRTDTQYF | TGTGCCAGCAGTTTAAGCGGGACACGCACAGATACGCAGTATTTT
TRBJ1-6 | TRBV28 | NA | few | CATGTSPKPPLHF | TGTGCCACCGGGACCTCCCCAAAACCACCCCTCCACTTT
TRBJ2-7 | TRBV10-3 | TRBD1 | few | CAISGQGPEQYF | TGTGCCATCAGCGGACAGGGTCCCGAGCAGTACTTC
TRBJ2-7 | TRBV4-1 | NA | few | CASSQGRETYYEQYF | TGCGCCAGCAGCCAAGGAAGGGAGACTTACTACGAGCAGTACTTC
TRBJ2-7 | TRBV3-1 | TRBD1 | NA | CASSQMTGAYEQYF | TGTGCCAGCAGCCAAATGACAGGGGCTTACGAGCAGTACTTC
TRBJ2-3 | TRBV20-1 | NA | NA | CSARGGQPSTDTQYF | TGCAGTGCTAGAGGCGGACAACCTAGCACAGATACGCAGTATTTT
TRBJ2-7 | TRBV5-6 | TRBD1 | few | CASSLVRISGQGPVEQYF | TGTGCCAGCAGCTTGGTTCGAATTTCCGGACAGGGACCTGTAGAGCAGTACTTC
TRBJ2-1 | TRBV6-5 | TRBD2 | NA | CASSYQGASGGSSYNEQFF | TGTGCCAGCAGTTACCAGGGGGCTAGCGGGGGAAGCTCCTACAATGAGCAGTTCTTC
TRBJ2-2 | TRBV12-3/TRBV12-4 | NA | many | CASGWTASNTGELFF | TGTGCCAGCGGGTGGACAGCCTCGAACACCGGGGAGCTGTTTTTT
TRBJ1-3 | TRBV5-1 | NA | few | CASSVDTGLGNTIYF | TGCGCCAGCAGCGTCGACACCGGGCTTGGAAACACCATATATTTT
TRBJ2-7 | TRBV28 | NA | NA | CASSFGSGVIYEQYF | TGTGCCAGCAGTTTTGGATCTGGAGTAATCTACGAGCAGTACTTC
TRBJ2-3 | TRBV5-1 | TRBD2 | many | CASSSGGRGTDTQYF | TGCGCCAGCAGCTCGGGGGGGAGAGGCACAGATACGCAGTATTTT
TRBJ1-5 | TRBV3-1 | NA | few | CASTQGHSNQPQHF | TGTGCCAGCACCCAGGGGCATAGCAATCAGCCCCAGCATTTT
TRBJ1-1 | TRBV5-1 | TRBD1 | NA | CASLLLPGQGFTEAFF | TGCGCCAGCCTCCTCCTTCCGGGACAGGGTTTCACTGAAGCTTTCTTT
TRBJ2-3 | TRBV7-2 | NA | NA | CASSLPYTQYF | TGTGCCAGCAGCTTACCGTATACGCAGTATTTT
TRBJ2-7 | TRBV15 | NA | many | CATSREGSSYEQYF | TGTGCCACCAGCAGAGAGGGGAGTTCCTACGAGCAGTACTTC